This TCR beta chain was profiled in a study of cytomegalovirus exposure and HLA in healthy donors. Study conclusions and caveats: Altogether, 160 or so TCR beta chains were recorded as cytomegalovirus-associated. In a later analysis, most CMV-associated TCR beta chains appeared HLA-restricted. Confirmation was obtained in vitro that three CMV-associated chains are specific for CMV antigens.

It was with 60 Vbeta and 13 Jbeta primers that the PCR ran. Clones were sequenced by immunoSEQ multiplex PCR, and TCRdb holds only the in-frame ones, with some missing. The sample holds approximately 160,000 clones, about 64% seen once. CDR3 length: 14 residues. Germline CDR1 is SEHNR and CDR2 is FQNEAQ (reference sequence). V shed 3 bases and J 7 bases; nucleotides not matched to a gene: 4. This clone was counted only a few times. The target antigen is unknown. The sample taken for sequencing was PBMCs. V is TRBV7-9 and J is TRBJ1-5; 9 positions agree with TRBD1. This TCR derives from a man aged 50 or older in good health and CMV-seronegative. CDR3 nucleotide sequence: TGTGCCAGCAGCTTCGGACAGGGGAACCAGCCCCAGCATTTT. Encoded protein: CASSFGQGNQPQHF.